The 31 T cell receptor beta chains below all came from one sample that was sequenced in a study of vaccination effects on CD4 cells after COVID-19. No antigen has been assigned to these receptors. ViraFEST used viral peptide pools to expand antigen-specific CD4+ T cells before sequencing. The authors isolated CD4+ T cells after less than eleven days of culture. Confirmation by PCR established that the person had SARS-CoV-2 infection between March and December 2020. Only in-frame clones appear in the TCRdb table, and some are missing; sequencing was by immunoSEQ multiplex PCR. Among 25,000 to 35,000 clones listed, more than 60% were seen once. Sequences were derived from CD4+ T cells from PBMCs cultured with a peptide pool, sampled before COVID-19 vaccination. These receptors all stem from a human donor who had a prior SARS-CoV-2 infection.

The chain uses TRBV3-1 (or the pseudogene TRBV3-2) and TRBJ1-3; perhaps TRBD1 as D (5 bases). The V and J ends lost 3 bases and 8 bases respectively, with 8 bases between them. This CDR3 contains 12 residues. CDR1 and CDR2 from the germline V gene are LGHDT and YNNKEL (reference sequence). DNA of the CDR3: TGTGCCAGCAGCCAGGGGGGTGACACCATATATTTT. This codes for CASSQGGDTIYF.

The rearrangement uses TRBV9 and TRBJ1-1, with D maybe TRBD1 (6 bases). Trimming shortened V by 2 bases and J by 2 bases, and 7 bases separated the two germline ends. The germline CDR1 and CDR2 sequences are SGDLS and YYNGEE. The CDR3 contains 13 residues. In nucleotides, the CDR3 is TGTGCCAGCAGCGTGGACAGCAACACTGAAGCTTTCTTT. Protein: CASSVDSNTEAFF. Combining the CDR3 with reference TRBV9 and TRBJ1-1 gives the whole variable domain DSGVTQTPKHLITATGQRVTLRCSPRSGDLSVYWYQQSLDQGLQFLIQYYNGEERAKGNILERFSAQQFPDLHSELNLSSLELGDSALYFCASSVDSNTEAFFGQGTRLTVV.

The chain is built from TRBV15 and TRBJ2-1; possibly TRBD1 or TRBD2 for D (5 bases each). V shed 3 bases and J shed 8 bases, with 11 bases lying between them. The CDR3 totals 13 residues. Germline assignment: CDR1 LNHNV and CDR2 YYDKDF (reference sequence). CDR3 sequence: CATSRDWGDEQFF. The CDR3 bases are TGTGCCACCAGCAGGGACTGGGGCGATGAGCAGTTCTTC.

Worth noting for this clone: An end of the junction does not agree with germline; a read error may underlie this. This rearrangement joins TRBV7-7 to TRBJ2-1; D call uncertain. Germline values: CDR1 SSHAT, CDR2 FNYEAQ (reference sequence). The CDR3 loop spans 15 amino acids. The CDR3 bases are TGTGCTAGCAGCTTAGAGGTCGTAGGATACAATGAGCAGTTCTTC. Its translation is CASSLEVVGYNEQFF.

The V and J genes are TRBV7-9 and TRBJ1-1, with TRBD1 identical over 7 bases. V was clipped by 3 bases and J by 1 base; unmatched bases: 14. CDR3 length equals 18 residues. Germline assignment: CDR1 SEHNR and CDR2 FQNEAQ (reference sequence). CDR3 in DNA: TGTGCCAGCAGCTTCCCCCTGGCAGGGGGGTTGGGGAACACTGAAGCTTTCTTT. Translation gives CASSFPLAGGLGNTEAFF.

The rearrangement uses TRBV6-6 and TRBJ2-7, with D hard to call. The CDR3 is made up of 14 amino acids. CDR1 and CDR2 from the germline V gene are MNHNY and SVGAGI (reference sequence). Trimming pared 1 base from V and 0 bases from J, leaving 7 bases between. As DNA, the CDR3 is TGTGCCAGCAGTTACTACCACCGCTCCTACGAGCAGTACTTC. The encoded protein is CASSYYHRSYEQYF.

The chain carries TRBV10-2 and TRBJ2-3; D is possibly TRBD2 (6 bases). The CDR3 length is 15 residues. The germline V gene encodes CDR1 WSHSY and CDR2 SAAADI. The V gene lost 7 bases and the J gene lost 0 bases, with 14 bases spanning the gap. This chain's CDR3 is CASKSVGGSTDTQYF. In DNA, the CDR3 is TGCGCCAGCAAGTCAGTCGGGGGTAGCACAGATACGCAGTATTTT.

The rearrangement uses TRBV7-9 and TRBJ2-3; 14 positions match TRBD2. This CDR3 has 17 amino acids. Germline values: CDR1 SEHNR, CDR2 FQNEAQ (reference sequence). Losses at the gene ends were 11 bases for V and 1 base for J; bases not matched to a gene: 11. The CDR3 bases are TGTGCCTACCACTCCGGGACTAGCGGGGGCCGCACAGATACGCAGTATTTT. Translating it yields CAYHSGTSGGRTDTQYF.

V usage is TRBV13 and J usage is TRBJ2-1; D might be TRBD1 or TRBD2, each matching 6 bases. The CDR3 length is 15 residues. The germline V gene encodes CDR1 PRHDT and CDR2 FYEKMQ (reference sequence). V was cut by 2 bases and J by 8 bases, with 16 bases left in between. As DNA, the CDR3 is TGTGCCAGCAGCTTATTTCCGAGGGGGGTCCATGAGCAGTTCTTC. Residues: CASSLFPRGVHEQFF.

This chain connects TRBV6-4 to TRBJ2-2, with no clear D. Germline V gene lookup returns CDR1 MRHNA and CDR2 SNTAGT. This CDR3 comprises 13 residues. Trimming took 4 bases from V and 1 from J, leaving 4 bases between them. In DNA form, the CDR3 reads TGTGCCAGCAGTGCTGAGAACACCGGGGAGCTGTTTTTT. Its protein is CASSAENTGELFF.

This chain connects TRBV6-6 to TRBJ2-7, with 7 bases aligning to TRBD2. V gave up 7 bases and J gave up 4 bases; unmatched junction bases: 7. CDR1 is MNHNY, CDR2 SVGAGI, per germline (reference sequence). CDR3 length equals 13 residues. As DNA, the CDR3 is TGTGCCAGCACCAACTTGGGGGGGTACGAGCAGTACTTC. Translated, it gives CASTNLGGYEQYF.

CDR3 in DNA: TGTGCCAGCAGCTTAGGGGCTAGCGGGAGATACAATGAGCAGTTCTTC. It codes for CASSLGASGRYNEQFF. V and J are TRBV11-3 and TRBJ2-1; the match to TRBD2 covers 10 bases. The CDR3 length is 16 residues. Germline V lookup: CDR1 SGHNT, CDR2 YENEEA. V shed 1 base, J shed 4 bases, and the junction held 4 bases outside the gene matches.

The chain links TRBV7-2 to TRBJ2-7, with D perhaps assigned TRBD1 or TRBD2 (6 bases each). V lost 4 bases and J lost 6, with 16 bases in between. The germline V gene encodes CDR1 SGHTA and CDR2 FQGNSA. The CDR3 is 14 residues long. CDR3 amino acids: CASSWLRGAGEQYF. For the CDR3, the DNA is TGTGCCAGCAGCTGGTTGAGGGGGGCGGGCGAGCAGTACTTC.

This chain connects TRBV6-2 or TRBV6-3 to TRBJ2-2, with no clear D. Trimming took 6 bases from V and 4 from J, leaving 15 bases between them. The length of the CDR3 is 15 residues. CDR1 and CDR2 (germline): MNHEY, SVGEGT. CDR3 nucleotide sequence: TGTGCCAGCAGCCCTCACGTCGGTGGCACCGGGGAGCTGTTTTTT. Encoded protein: CASSPHVGGTGELFF.

V usage is TRBV5-4 and J usage is TRBJ2-5; possible D gene TRBD1, 5 bases. CDR1 SGHNT and CDR2 YYREEE come from the germline V gene (reference sequence). The CDR3 spans 14 residues. The ends were cut back, 4 bases at V and 1 base at J, with 11 bases in the middle. CDR3 protein: CASSLWGSQETQYF. CDR3 sequence (DNA): TGTGCCAGCAGCCTCTGGGGCAGCCAAGAGACCCAGTACTTC.

The chain combines TRBV2 with TRBJ2-7; 7 bases agree with TRBD1. V was clipped by 4 bases and J by 2 bases; unmatched bases: 5. Germline V CDR1 and CDR2: SNHLY, FYNNEI. This CDR3 is built from 14 residues. CDR3 region: CASSVRGRAYEQYF. Here the CDR3 DNA reads TGTGCCAGCAGTGTAAGGGGGCGCGCCTACGAGCAGTACTTC.

V and J are TRBV27 and TRBJ1-2; possibly TRBD1 for D (6 bases). The CDR3 has 16 residues. CDR1 is MNHEY, CDR2 SMNVEV, per germline (reference sequence). Trimming removed 5 bases from V and 2 bases from J, with 18 bases in between. CDR3 nucleotide sequence: TGTGCCAGCAGTAGGATAGGGGGAATGGGGAACTATGGCTACACCTTC. This sequence encodes CASSRIGGMGNYGYTF.

A few counts support this clone. The chain is built from TRBV4-3 and TRBJ1-2; D not certain. Germline-derived CDR1 and CDR2 are LGHNA and YSLEER. Trimming shortened V by 0 bases and J by 2 bases, and 4 bases separated the two germline ends. CDR3 length equals 13 residues. The CDR3 nucleotides are TGCGCCAGCAGCCAAGATCACAACTATGGCTACACCTTC. Translating gives CASSQDHNYGYTF.

Written as DNA, the CDR3 is TGTGCCAGCAGCCCTCTTTCTCCCCCTGAGCAGTACTTC. Its protein is CASSPLSPPEQYF. The chain uses TRBV3-1 (or the pseudogene TRBV3-2) and TRBJ2-7; no definite D call. The V and J ends lost 4 bases and 7 bases respectively, with 14 bases between them. CDR1 and CDR2 from the germline V gene are LGHDT and YNNKEL (reference sequence). CDR3 length: 13 residues.

This chain links TRBV14 with TRBJ1-1; possibly TRBD1 for D (5 bases). Germline V gene sequence: CDR1 SGHDN, CDR2 FVKESK. V was trimmed by 0 bases and J by 11 bases, leaving 13 bases between them. The CDR3 contains 13 residues. CDR3 nucleotides: TGTGCCAGCAGCCAAGATTTGTGGGGGTATGCTTTCTTT. Protein: CASSQDLWGYAFF. Variable domain in full (rest from reference TRBV14 and TRBJ1-1): EAGVTQFPSHSVIEKGQTVTLRCDPISGHDNLYWYRRVMGKEIKFLLHFVKESKQDESGMPNNRFLAERTGGTYSTLKVQPAELEDSGVYFCASSQDLWGYAFFGQGTRLTVV.

V gene TRBV6-6 combines with J gene TRBJ1-5; D not certain. Germline CDR1 is MNHNY and CDR2 is SVGAGI (reference sequence). The length of the CDR3 is 15 residues. The V gene lost 6 bases and the J gene lost 8 bases, with 20 bases spanning the gap. CDR3 bases: TGTGCCAGCAGCGACCGGGTTTTACTAGGGAAGCCCCAGCATTTT. Translated, it gives CASSDRVLLGKPQHF.

V gene TRBV5-6 combines with J gene TRBJ2-7, with 8 positions matching TRBD2. V shed 2 bases and J 6 bases; nucleotides not matched to a gene: 7. The CDR3 is 14 residues long. Germline V gives CDR1 SGHDT, CDR2 YYEEEE. This CDR3 reads CASSLAGASGEQYF. The CDR3 bases are TGTGCCAGCAGCTTAGCGGGGGCCTCGGGCGAGCAGTACTTC.

J is TRBJ2-5 and V is TRBV2, with 7 nucleotides matching TRBD1. V dropped 0 bases and J dropped 5; count of bases not matched to a gene: 6. The CDR3 consists of 15 residues. CDR1 and CDR2 (germline): SNHLY, FYNNEI. The CDR3 DNA follows: TGTGCCAGCAGTGAAGCAACAGGGGTTCCGGAGACCCAGTACTTC. Its protein is CASSEATGVPETQYF.

The J gene is TRBJ2-3, the V gene TRBV12-5, with D unresolved. The CDR3 covers 11 residues. Germline CDR1 LGHNT, CDR2 FRNRAP. Trimming cost V 7 bases and J 4 bases, with 6 bases left between them. The CDR3 DNA reads TGTGCTAGTGCCCGCCCAGATACGCAGTATTTT. It codes for CASARPDTQYF.

The chain is built from TRBV6-2 or TRBV6-3 and TRBJ1-1, with a tentative D call TRBD1 (6 bases). Trimming removed 2 bases at V and 4 bases at J, with 11 bases between. CDR1 and CDR2 from the germline V gene are MNHEY and SVGEGT. CDR3 size: 14 residues. The DNA for the CDR3 is TGTGCCAGCAGTTACACAGGGAAGGCCACTGAAGCTTTCTTT. Protein: CASSYTGKATEAFF.

The V call is TRBV10-3, the J call TRBJ2-4; D remains ambiguous. The V gene's germline CDR1 is ENHRY and CDR2 SYGVKD. V lost 0 bases, J lost 1 base, and 4 bases lay in between. The CDR3 has 14 amino acids. In nucleotides, the CDR3 is TGTGCCATCAGTGAGTCTGGGGCCAAAAACATTCAGTACTTC. Translation: CAISESGAKNIQYF.

V usage is TRBV5-6 and J usage is TRBJ1-2; 10 bases line up with TRBD1. The germline V gene has CDR1 SGHDT and CDR2 YYEEEE. CDR3 length equals 16 residues. The V gene end was trimmed by 0 bases and the J gene end by 5 bases; junction bases not matched to a gene: 7. The CDR3 sequence is CASSLVWSGQGYGYTF. CDR3 nucleotides: TGTGCCAGCAGCTTGGTTTGGTCGGGACAGGGGTATGGCTACACCTTC.

This sequence joins TRBV4-2 and TRBJ2-7, with 11 nucleotides matching TRBD1. Unmatched junction bases numbered 4, after V lost 2 bases and J lost 1 base. The CDR3 has 16 amino acids. Germline values: CDR1 LGHNA, CDR2 YNFKEQ. The CDR3: CASSQMGTGGSYEQYF. In DNA form, the CDR3 reads TGTGCCAGCAGCCAAATGGGGACAGGGGGGTCCTACGAGCAGTACTTC.

The V call is TRBV2, the J call TRBJ2-5; D is uncertain. The V end was cut by 6 bases, the J end by 4 bases, with 9 bases between. The CDR3 sequence is 12 residues long. The germline V gene has CDR1 SNHLY and CDR2 FYNNEI. The CDR3 nucleotides read TGTGCCAGCAGCAGTAGCCCAGAGACCCAGTACTTC. It translates to CASSSSPETQYF.

This clone was observed a few times. The V gene is TRBV4-1, the J gene TRBJ1-2; 12 nucleotides line up with TRBD1. This CDR3 is built from 17 residues. The ends lost 0 bases at V and 7 bases at J; junction bases unmatched: 9. Germline V gene lookup returns CDR1 MGHRA and CDR2 YSYEKL. The CDR3 is CASSQDSPGQGASGYTF. The CDR3 DNA follows: TGCGCCAGCAGCCAAGATTCGCCGGGACAGGGGGCGTCTGGCTACACCTTC.

The chain employs TRBV7-2 and TRBJ2-7; D unclear. CDR1 is SGHTA and CDR2 is FQGNSA in the germline V gene. CDR3 size: 14 residues. V was clipped by 1 base and J by 6 bases, with 13 bases between them. The CDR3 bases are TGTGCCAGCAGCTTAGTCGGAGAGCTTGGCGAGCAGTACTTC. Amino acids: CASSLVGELGEQYF. Filled out from reference TRBV7-2 and TRBJ2-7, the complete variable domain reads GAGVSQSPSNKVTEKGKDVELRCDPISGHTALYWYRQSLGQGLEFLIYFQGNSAPDKSGLPSDRFSAERTGGSVSTLTIQRTQQEDSAVYLCASSLVGELGEQYFGPGTRLTVT.